The clone carrying this T cell receptor beta chain was counted only a few times. Its specificity is not known. Germline CDR1 reads MNHEY; CDR2 reads SVGAGI. The V and J ends lost 5 bases and 8 bases, in that order; junction bases with no gene match: 8. This CDR3 region has 13 residues. The data were taken from a study of beta chain features in type 1 diabetes. At the level of the study: The study found patients and healthy donors alike in age, gender and cell yields. Across every sample, 107,917,701 sorted cells were examined in total.

The investigators reverse transcribed all of the isolated RNA, so they sequenced expressed TCRB transcripts. Sequencing used immunoSEQ multiplex PCR; TCRdb keeps in-frame clones, though not all of them. Of fewer than 400,000 clones in the sample, around 9.3% were seen once. All sorted populations exceeded 95% purity. Findings and caveats of the study: The naive, central memory and Treg TCRB repertoires looked more alike in patients than they did in healthy donors. Across all four CD4+ subsets, people with type 1 diabetes showed modestly shorter TCRB CDR3s.

This chain uses TRBV6-5 with TRBJ1-2, with TRBD1 identical over 7 bases. The source is a man aged 30 to 45 with type 1 diabetes. The sample taken for sequencing was central memory CD4+ T cells from blood. The CDR3 here is CASSEQGMDGYTF. CDR3 in DNA: TGTGCCAGCAGTGAACAGGGGATGGACGGCTACACCTTC.